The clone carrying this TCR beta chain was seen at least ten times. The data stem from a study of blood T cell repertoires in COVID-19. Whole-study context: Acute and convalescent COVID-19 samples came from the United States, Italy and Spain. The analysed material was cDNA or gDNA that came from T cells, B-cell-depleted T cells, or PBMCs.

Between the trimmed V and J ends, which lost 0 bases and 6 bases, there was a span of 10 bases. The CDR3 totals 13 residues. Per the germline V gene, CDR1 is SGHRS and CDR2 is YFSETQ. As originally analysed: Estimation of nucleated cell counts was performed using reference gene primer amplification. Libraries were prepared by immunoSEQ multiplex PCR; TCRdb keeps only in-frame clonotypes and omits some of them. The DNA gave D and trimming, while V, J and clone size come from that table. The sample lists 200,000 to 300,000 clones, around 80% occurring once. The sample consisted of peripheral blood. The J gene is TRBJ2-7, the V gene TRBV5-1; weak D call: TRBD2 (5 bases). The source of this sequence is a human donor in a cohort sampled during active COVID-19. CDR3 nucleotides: TGCGCCAGCAGCTTGGTGCTCAGCGGCGAGCAGTACTTC. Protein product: CASSLVLSGEQYF.